Below are 11 T cell receptor beta chains sequenced from a single sample in a study of cytomegalovirus exposure and HLA in healthy donors. Libraries were prepared by immunoSEQ multiplex PCR; TCRdb keeps only in-frame clonotypes and omits some of them. Of approximately 300,000 clones in the sample, 70% to 90% were seen once. Sequenced sample: PBMCs. The receptors come from a woman aged 18 to 35 in good health and CMV-seronegative.

This clone was detected only a few times. This chain links TRBV28 with TRBJ2-2; a weak D match, TRBD1 (6 bases). Germline CDR1 and CDR2: MDHEN and SYDVKM. The CDR3 extends over 14 amino acids. V lost 6 bases and J lost 4, with 12 bases in between. The CDR3 nucleotides are TGTGCCAGCAGCCCACAGGGAATCACCGGGGAGCTGTTTTTT. Amino acids: CASSPQGITGELFF.

To note about this clone: The sample carries other DNA sequences with the same CDR3. The CDR3 loop reads CASSLQGNQPQHF. The CDR3 nucleotides are TGTGCCAGCAGCTTGCAGGGGAATCAGCCCCAGCATTTT. V gene TRBV27 combines with J gene TRBJ1-5, with D possibly matching TRBD1 (6 bases). The CDR3 contains 13 residues. V lost 6 bases, J lost 4 bases, and 10 bases lay in between. In germline, CDR1 is MNHEY, CDR2 SMNVEV (reference sequence).

The V gene is TRBV29-1, the J gene TRBJ2-3; TRBD1 agrees at 8 bases. J gave up 1 base and V 5 bases, and 5 bases lay outside the gene matches. The V gene's germline CDR1 is SQVTM and CDR2 ANQGSEA. The CDR3 covers 14 residues. CDR3 nucleotide sequence: TGCAGCGTTTGGACAGGGTTGGGCACAGATACGCAGTATTTT. Translating gives CSVWTGLGTDTQYF.

The chain recombines TRBV4-1 with TRBJ2-7; 7 bases agree with TRBD2. J was trimmed by 2 bases and V by 1 base; bases with no gene match: 20. The CDR3 consists of 20 residues. Germline loops: CDR1 MGHRA, CDR2 YSYEKL. The CDR3 DNA sequence: TGCGCCAGCAGCCAAGGCTGGGCTAGCGGACACAAAACTGGGACCTACGAGCAGTACTTC. It codes for CASSQGWASGHKTGTYEQYF.

The rearrangement joins TRBV2 to TRBJ2-1; 10 bases fit TRBD1. Germline CDR1 SNHLY, CDR2 FYNNEI. V gave up 6 bases and J gave up 4 bases; unmatched junction bases: 9. This CDR3 comprises 16 residues. As DNA, the CDR3 is TGTGCCAGCAGGGAACGGACAGGGGGACTTTACAATGAGCAGTTCTTC. This sequence encodes CASRERTGGLYNEQFF.

The chain carries TRBV19 and TRBJ2-7; possibly TRBD1 for D (6 bases). This CDR3 comprises 15 residues. V was cut by 2 bases and J by 2 bases, with 13 bases left in between. CDR1 is LNHDA and CDR2 is SQIVND in the germline V gene (reference sequence). CDR3 sequence reads: CASSIIGGAPYEQYF. CDR3 coding DNA: TGTGCCAGTAGTATAATAGGGGGAGCCCCCTACGAGCAGTACTTC.

This clone was seen a few times. This chain joins TRBV5-1 and TRBJ2-7; D is possibly TRBD1 (8 bases). V dropped 4 bases and J dropped 3 bases, with 11 bases sitting between them. CDR1 SGHRS and CDR2 YFSETQ come from the germline V gene. The CDR3 is 13 residues long. CDR3 nucleotides: TGCGCCAGCAGCAGCGGGACAGGCTACGAGCAGTACTTC. Translation gives CASSSGTGYEQYF.

The rearrangement joins TRBV25-1 to TRBJ2-3; D gene uncertain. Trimming stripped 5 bases from V and 2 bases from J, with 8 bases between. The germline gives CDR1 MGHDK, CDR2 SYGVNS. This CDR3 comprises 13 residues. This chain's CDR3 is CASSTVYTDTQYF. Written as DNA, the CDR3 is TGTGCCAGCAGTACAGTATACACAGATACGCAGTATTTT.

J is TRBJ2-1 and V is TRBV6-5; D possibly corresponds to TRBD2 (6 bases). Looked up from germline, CDR1 is MNHEY and CDR2 is SVGAGI. V lost 7 bases, J lost 2 bases, and 12 bases lay in between. This CDR3 is 14 amino acids long. For the CDR3, the DNA is TGTGCCAGCACCTTGGCGGGACCCTACAATGAGCAGTTCTTC. Its translation is CASTLAGPYNEQFF.

The DNA for the CDR3 is TGTGCCAGCTCACCATGGAGGGAGGGCCAGCCCCAGCATTTT. Protein product: CASSPWREGQPQHF. The rearrangement uses TRBV18 and TRBJ1-5; no firm D call. The CDR3 runs to 14 residues. Germline V gene lookup returns CDR1 KGHSH and CDR2 LQKENI. The V end lost 2 bases, the J end lost 7 bases, and 12 bases lay between the germline ends.

The chain is built from TRBV4-2 and TRBJ1-5, with D possibly matching TRBD1 (6 bases). The CDR3 spans 17 residues. Between the trimmed V and J ends, which lost 1 base and 0 bases, there was a span of 13 bases. CDR1 is LGHNA, CDR2 YNFKEQ, per germline. The CDR3 is CASSQGPQGYSNQPQHF. CDR3 nucleotide sequence: TGTGCCAGCAGCCAAGGTCCCCAGGGGTATAGCAATCAGCCCCAGCATTTT.